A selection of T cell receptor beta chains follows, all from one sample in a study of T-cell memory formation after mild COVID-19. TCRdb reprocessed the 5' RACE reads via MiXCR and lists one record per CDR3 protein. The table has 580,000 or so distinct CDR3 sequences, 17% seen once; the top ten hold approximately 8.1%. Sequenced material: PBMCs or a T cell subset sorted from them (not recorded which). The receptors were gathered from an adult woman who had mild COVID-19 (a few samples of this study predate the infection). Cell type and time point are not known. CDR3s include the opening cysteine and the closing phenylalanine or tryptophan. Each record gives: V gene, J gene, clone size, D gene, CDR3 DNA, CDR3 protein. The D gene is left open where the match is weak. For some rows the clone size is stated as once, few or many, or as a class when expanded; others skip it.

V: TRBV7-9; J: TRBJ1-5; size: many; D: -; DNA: TGTGCCAGCAGCTTAGGGGGAGCAGGACAGCCCCAGCATTTT; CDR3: CASSLGGAGQPQHF
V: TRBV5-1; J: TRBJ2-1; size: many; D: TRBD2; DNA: TGCGCCAGCAGCTTGGCTGGTAGCGGGACCAACAATGAGCAGTTCTTC; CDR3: CASSLAGSGTNNEQFF
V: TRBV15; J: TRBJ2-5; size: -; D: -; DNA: TGTGCCACCAGCAGAGAGTCAGGGAGCAGGGCGACCCAGTACTTC; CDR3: CATSRESGSRATQYF
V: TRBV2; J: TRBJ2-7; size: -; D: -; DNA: TGTGCCAGCAGTGAAGTTACAGGACCCTACGAGCAGTACTTC; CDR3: CASSEVTGPYEQYF
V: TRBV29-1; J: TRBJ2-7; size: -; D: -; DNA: TGCAGCGTTGGAAGGGTACACGAGCAGTACTTC; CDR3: CSVGRVHEQYF
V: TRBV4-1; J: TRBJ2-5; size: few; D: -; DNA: TGCGCCAGCAGCCAAGTGGCCGAAGAGACCCAGTACTTC; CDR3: CASSQVAEETQYF
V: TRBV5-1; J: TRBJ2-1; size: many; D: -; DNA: TGCGCCAGCAGCTTGCAATACAATGAGCAGTTCTTC; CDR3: CASSLQYNEQFF
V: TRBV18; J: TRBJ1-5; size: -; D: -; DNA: TGTGCCAGCTCACCAACAGAAAGCAATCAGCCCCAGCATTTT; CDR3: CASSPTESNQPQHF
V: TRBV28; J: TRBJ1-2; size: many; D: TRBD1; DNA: TGTGCCAGCAGTGGGGGACAGGGATATGGCTACACCTTC; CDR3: CASSGGQGYGYTF
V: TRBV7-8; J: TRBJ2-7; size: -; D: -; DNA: TGTGCCAGCAGCTTTTTAGGGGCCGAGCAGTACTTC; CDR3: CASSFLGAEQYF
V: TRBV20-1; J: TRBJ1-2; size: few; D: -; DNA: TGCAGTGCTAGAGGTTTTCCGGAAAAGAACTATGGCTACACCTTC; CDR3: CSARGFPEKNYGYTF
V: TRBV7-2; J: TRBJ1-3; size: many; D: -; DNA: TGTGCCAGCAGCTTAGGGGGGACGGGAAACACCATATATTTT; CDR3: CASSLGGTGNTIYF
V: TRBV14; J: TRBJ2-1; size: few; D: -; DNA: TGTGCCAGCAACCCGTTGGGCTCCTACAATGAGCAGTTCTTC; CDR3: CASNPLGSYNEQFF
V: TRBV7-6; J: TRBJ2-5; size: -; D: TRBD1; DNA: TGTGCCAGCAGCTCTTATCAGGGGGCCTTAGAGACCCAGTACTTC; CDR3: CASSSYQGALETQYF
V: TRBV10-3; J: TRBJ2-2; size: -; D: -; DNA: TGTGCCATCGGGGGGGCCAACACCGGGGAGCTGTTTTTT; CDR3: CAIGGANTGELFF
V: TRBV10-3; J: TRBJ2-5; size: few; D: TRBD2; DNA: TGTGCCATCAGCTACGGCGGGACTAGCGGAGAAGGGGAGACCCAGTACTTC; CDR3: CAISYGGTSGEGETQYF
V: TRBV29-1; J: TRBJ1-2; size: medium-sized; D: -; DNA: TGCAGCGTTGGGGGGATGGGCTATGGCTACACCTTC; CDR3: CSVGGMGYGYTF
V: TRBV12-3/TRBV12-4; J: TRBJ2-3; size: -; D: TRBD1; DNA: TGTGCCAGCAGACTGACAGGGGCGATGGTAGATACGCAGTATTTT; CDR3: CASRLTGAMVDTQYF
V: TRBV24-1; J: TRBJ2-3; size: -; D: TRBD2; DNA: TGTGCCACCAGTGGTTCTCAGCGGGGGGTTTACACAGATACGCAGTATTTT; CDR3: CATSGSQRGVYTDTQYF
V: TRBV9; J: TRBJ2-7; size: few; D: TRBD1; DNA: TGTGCCAGCAGCGCCGGGACAGTCCCAACCTACGAGCAGTACTTC; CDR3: CASSAGTVPTYEQYF
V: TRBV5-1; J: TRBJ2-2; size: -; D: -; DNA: TGCGCCAGCATCGGGGCTTCGAACACCGGGGAGCTGTTTTTT; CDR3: CASIGASNTGELFF
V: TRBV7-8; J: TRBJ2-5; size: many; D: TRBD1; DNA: TGTGCCAGCAGACCGAATCGACAGGGACAAGAGACCCAGTACTTC; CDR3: CASRPNRQGQETQYF
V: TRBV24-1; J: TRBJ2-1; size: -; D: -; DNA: TGTGCCACCAGTGATTTGGGGAGTGAGCAGTTCTTC; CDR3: CATSDLGSEQFF